This TCR beta chain was sequenced in a study of human T cells and chemical hapten exposure. As the library was built, unique molecular identifiers were attached to individual cDNA molecules. TCRdb ran MiXCR on the RACE reads and lists one entry per CDR3 protein. There are tens of thousands of distinct CDR3 sequences in the sample; 9.8% occur only once, and over 3% lies in the top ten. The time point is: patch test 1, 2 weeks after DPC sensitization. Stated treatment: therapeutic diphenylcyclopropenone sensitization with weekly scalp DPC. This clonotype showed up many times. Germline values: CDR1 SGHRS, CDR2 YFSETQ. The CDR3 covers 13 residues. V lost 0 bases to trimming and J lost 11 bases, with 14 bases between them.

Material: whole blood, obtained in connection with sensitization to the hapten diphenylcyclopropenone (DPC). The chain employs TRBV5-1 and TRBJ1-1; maybe TRBD1 (6 bases). The sequence was obtained from a woman aged 40 to 50 with alopecia areata. Some clones in this sample may be carry-over from other donors' samples. This chain's CDR3 is CASSLDTGIGAFF. In nucleotides, the CDR3 is TGCGCCAGCAGCTTGGACACAGGGATAGGGGCTTTCTTT.